The 18 T cell receptor beta chains reported below all come from one sample, sequenced in a study of CD8 T cells in Susac syndrome. Random hexamers served to reverse transcribe roughly 0.45 to 1 ug RNA. TCRdb passed the immunoSEQ multiplex PCR reads through MiXCR, listing each CDR3 protein once. The sample carries about 280,000 distinct CDR3 sequences, 70% to 90% recorded once. Sequencing was done on a sample of CD8+ T cells from PBMCs. Source of these receptors: a human donor with multiple sclerosis.

This clonotype was seen only once. The V gene is TRBV12-3 or TRBV12-4, the J gene TRBJ2-1; tentatively, D is TRBD2 (5 bases). The ends were cut back, 3 bases at V and 2 bases at J, with 8 bases in the middle. This CDR3 spans 14 amino acids. CDR3 DNA: TGTGCCAGCAGTTTTCGGGATCCCTACAATGAGCAGTTCTTC. Translated, it gives CASSFRDPYNEQFF.

This clonotype was recorded once. The gene calls are TRBV5-6 and TRBJ2-3; 10 nucleotides align to TRBD2. The V gene's germline CDR1 is SGHDT and CDR2 YYEEEE. V lost 4 bases to trimming and J lost 5 bases; unmatched junction nucleotides: 4. The CDR3 is 14 amino acids. CDR3 DNA sequence: TGTGCCAGCAGCCCCGGACTAGCGGTAGATACGCAGTATTTT. Translated, it gives CASSPGLAVDTQYF.

This clonotype has only one observation. The chain joins TRBV3-1 to TRBJ1-1; D remains ambiguous. The CDR3 covers 14 residues. Trimming left V 5 bases short and J 3 bases short, with 13 bases between. The germline V gene has CDR1 LGHDT and CDR2 YNNKEL (reference sequence). CDR3 nucleotide sequence: TGTGCCAGCAGCATCGATCCGGGTGACACTGAAGCTTTCTTT. Its protein product is CASSIDPGDTEAFF. Variable domain in full (rest from reference TRBV3-1 and TRBJ1-1): DTAVSQTPKYLVTQMGNDKSIKCEQNLGHDTMYWYKQDSKKFLKIMFSYNNKELIINETVPNRFSPKSPDKAHLNLHINSLELGDSAVYFCASSIDPGDTEAFFGQGTRLTVV.

About this clonotype itself: A junction end diverges from the germline sequence, so it may reflect a read error. V is TRBV7-7 and J is TRBJ2-5; 10 bases line up with TRBD2. Per germline, CDR1 SSHAT and CDR2 FNYEAQ (reference sequence). The CDR3 consists of 15 residues. CDR3 sequence (DNA): TGTGCTAGCAGCTTAACTAGCGGGGTTACGGAGACCCAGTACTTC. Protein product: CASSLTSGVTETQYF.

There are a few counts of this clonotype. This chain uses TRBV27 with TRBJ1-1; D is perhaps TRBD1 (6 bases). CDR1 is MNHEY, CDR2 SMNVEV, per germline (reference sequence). The CDR3 covers 14 residues. The germline V and J ends were trimmed by 3 bases and 0 bases, with 8 bases remaining between them. In nucleotides, the CDR3 is TGTGCCAGCAGTTTTGGGGGCCTGAACACTGAAGCTTTCTTT. Protein: CASSFGGLNTEAFF.

This chain links TRBV6-2 or TRBV6-3 with TRBJ2-7; 11 positions agree with TRBD2. The CDR3 has 16 amino acids. Unmatched junction bases numbered 11, after V lost 4 bases and J lost 6 bases. Germline V gene data show CDR1 as MNHEY and CDR2 as SVGEGT. The CDR3 loop is CASSSETSGSIGEQYF. CDR3 DNA sequence: TGTGCCAGCAGTTCCGAAACTAGCGGGAGTATCGGCGAGCAGTACTTC.

V is TRBV19 and J is TRBJ2-4, with 7 positions matching TRBD2. J lost 6 bases, V lost 3 bases, and 11 bases had no gene match. There are 16 residues in the CDR3. Per the germline V gene, CDR1 is LNHDA and CDR2 is SQIVND (reference sequence). This chain's CDR3 is CASSIYLGGGTNIQYF. DNA for the CDR3: TGTGCCAGTAGTATTTACCTTGGCGGGGGTACAAACATTCAGTACTTC. Full variable domain (remainder filled in from reference TRBV19 and TRBJ2-4): DGGITQSPKYLFRKEGQNVTLSCEQNLNHDAMYWYRQDPGQGLRLIYYSQIVNDFQKGDIAEGYSVSREKKESFPLTVTSAQKNPTAFYLCASSIYLGGGTNIQYFGAGTRLSVL.

In this sample, this clonotype turned up a few times. The chain is built from TRBV20-1 and TRBJ2-1; weak D call: TRBD1 (6 bases). The CDR3 consists of 14 residues. The ends were cut back, 3 bases at V and 3 bases at J, with 12 bases in the middle. CDR1 and CDR2 from the germline V gene are DFQATT and SNEGSKA (reference sequence). Here the CDR3 reads CSARGAVVYNEQFF. The DNA for the CDR3 is TGCAGTGCTAGGGGGGCGGTAGTCTACAATGAGCAGTTCTTC.

This rearrangement joins TRBV30 to TRBJ2-3; 8 bases fit TRBD1. Unmatched junction bases numbered 2, after V lost 3 bases and J lost 3 bases. CDR3 length: 13 residues. Germline lookup yields CDR1 GTSNPN and CDR2 SVGIG (reference sequence). The CDR3 DNA is TGTGCCTGGAGCAGGGGGCGAACAGATACGCAGTATTTT. Translated: CAWSRGRTDTQYF.

The genes are TRBV29-1 and TRBJ2-5; 9 positions match TRBD2. There are 15 residues in the CDR3. Per germline, CDR1 SQVTM and CDR2 ANQGSEA. V dropped 6 bases and J dropped 5; count of bases not matched to a gene: 13. The CDR3 region has the DNA TGCAGCGTGGCTGGGGTAGCGGGAGATGGGGAGACCCAGTACTTC. Encoded protein: CSVAGVAGDGETQYF. The entire variable domain, with the rest obtained from reference TRBV29-1 and TRBJ2-5, is as follows: SAVISQKPSRDICQRGTSLTIQCQVDSQVTMMFWYRQQPGQSLTLIATANQGSEATYESGFVIDKFPISRPNLTFSTLTVSNMSPEDSSIYLCSVAGVAGDGETQYFGPGTRLLVL.

The chain has TRBV3-1 and TRBJ2-3; no definite D call. V was trimmed by 3 bases and J by 2 bases, leaving 15 bases between them. The V gene's germline CDR1 is LGHDT and CDR2 YNNKEL (reference sequence). The CDR3 runs to 16 residues. The CDR3: CASSHHDHLSTDTQYF. The CDR3 nucleotides are TGTGCCAGCAGCCACCATGACCATCTCTCCACAGATACGCAGTATTTT.

This clonotype showed up just a few times. The rearrangement joins TRBV7-9 to TRBJ2-1; D possibly corresponds to TRBD1 (6 bases). This CDR3 is built from 15 residues. Trimming shortened V by 5 bases and J by 2 bases, and 13 bases separated the two germline ends. Germline V CDR1 and CDR2: SEHNR, FQNEAQ (reference sequence). The CDR3 DNA reads as TGTGCCAGCAGCCGCCCGGGACAAACCTACAATGAGCAGTTCTTC. Amino acids: CASSRPGQTYNEQFF.

This sequence joins TRBV24-1 and TRBJ2-2, with 7 bases lining up with TRBD2. The V segment lost 6 bases and the J segment 6 bases; nucleotides outside the gene matches: 9. The CDR3 has 15 amino acids. CDR1 and CDR2 from the germline V gene are KGHDR and SFDVKD. The CDR3 nucleotides read TGTGCCACCAGTTCCTGGGGCGGGAGATCCGGGGAGCTGTTTTTT. Translation gives CATSSWGGRSGELFF.

This clonotype is a singleton in its sample. V and J are TRBV28 and TRBJ2-1, with 12 bases fitting TRBD2. The CDR3 runs to 17 residues. The germline gives CDR1 MDHEN, CDR2 SYDVKM. The J segment lost 2 bases and the V segment lost 2 bases, leaving 4 bases of the junction unmatched. This chain's CDR3 is CASSLGGLAGPYNEQFF. CDR3 bases: TGTGCCAGCAGTTTAGGGGGACTAGCGGGTCCCTACAATGAGCAGTTCTTC.

This clonotype was counted only a few times. This rearrangement joins TRBV9 to TRBJ2-1, with D uncertain. Trimming removed 0 bases at V and 5 bases at J, with 6 bases between. The germline gives CDR1 SGDLS, CDR2 YYNGEE. The CDR3 has 13 residues. The CDR3 DNA reads TGTGCCAGCAGCGTAGGGTCCAACAATGAGCAGTTCTTC. Encoded protein: CASSVGSNNEQFF.

J is TRBJ2-1 and V is TRBV7-8; no clear D. The CDR3 contains 15 residues. The germline CDR1 and CDR2 sequences are SGHVS and FQNEAQ. Trimming took 4 bases from V and 8 from J, leaving 18 bases between them. The CDR3 nucleotides read TGTGCCAGCAGCTCGAGAGGAAGCCTCGGCCATGAGCAGTTCTTC. The encoded protein is CASSSRGSLGHEQFF.

The chain is built from TRBV2 and TRBJ2-7; D is unresolved. The CDR3 runs 13 residues. Germline V gene data show CDR1 as SNHLY and CDR2 as FYNNEI. Trimming stripped 5 bases from V and 2 bases from J, with 10 bases between. CDR3 in DNA: TGTGCCAGCAGTAGTCACGTCACCTACGAGCAGTACTTC. Protein sequence: CASSSHVTYEQYF.

The J gene is TRBJ2-1, the V gene TRBV6-1; possible D gene TRBD2, 6 bases. Trimming removed 3 bases from V and 1 base from J, with 10 bases in between. CDR1 and CDR2 from the germline V gene are MNHNS and SASEGT. The CDR3 loop spans 15 amino acids. The CDR3 sequence is CASSDRDWSYNEQFF. The CDR3 DNA follows: TGTGCCAGCAGTGATCGGGACTGGTCCTACAATGAGCAGTTCTTC.